This entry is about one TCR beta chain. The antigen remains undetermined. This table comes from immunoSEQ multiplex PCR, and its TCRdb copy is limited to in-frame clones, with some not included. The sample lists some 93,000 clones; around 90% were seen once. This sample is part of a study of graft-versus-host responses after intestinal transplantation. Broader study findings: Recipient bone marrow held GvH clones, some seen earlier in ileum or blood.

Trimming removed 2 bases from V and 5 bases from J, with 24 bases in between. The CDR3 is 18 residues long. Germline CDR1 is MNHNS and CDR2 is SASEGT. Sequences were derived from unstimulated CD8+ T cells sorted from spleen or lymph node cells, sampled before intestinal transplant. The rearrangement links TRBV6-1 to TRBJ1-2, with D unresolved. The sequence came from a human donor who received an intestinal transplant. CDR3 residues: CASSEISNRGPTYYGYTF. CDR3 nucleotide sequence: TGTGCCAGCAGTGAAATCTCCAATCGAGGTCCCACGTATTATGGCTACACCTTC.